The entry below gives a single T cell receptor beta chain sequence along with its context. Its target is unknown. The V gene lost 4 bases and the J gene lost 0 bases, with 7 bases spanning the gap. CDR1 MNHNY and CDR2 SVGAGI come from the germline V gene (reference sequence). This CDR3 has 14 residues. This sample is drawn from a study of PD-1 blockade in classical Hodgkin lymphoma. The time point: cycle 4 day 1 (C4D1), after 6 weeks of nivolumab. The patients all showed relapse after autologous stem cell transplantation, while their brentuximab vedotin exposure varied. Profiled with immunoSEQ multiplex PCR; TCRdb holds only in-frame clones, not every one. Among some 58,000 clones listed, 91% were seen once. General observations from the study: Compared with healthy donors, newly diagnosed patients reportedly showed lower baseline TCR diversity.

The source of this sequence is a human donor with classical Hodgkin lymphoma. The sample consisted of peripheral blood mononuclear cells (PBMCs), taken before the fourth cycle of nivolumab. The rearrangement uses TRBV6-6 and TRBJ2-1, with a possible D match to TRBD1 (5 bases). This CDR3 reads CASSSDSSYNEQFF. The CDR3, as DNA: TGTGCCAGCAGTTCCGACAGCTCCTACAATGAGCAGTTCTTC.